This TCR beta chain was captured by sequencing in a study of graft-versus-host responses after intestinal transplantation. On the study more broadly: Recipients obtained multivisceral, liver-intestinal, or isolated intestinal transplants. Regarding the study as a whole: When patients had graft-donor T cell macrochimerism, their allografts held high graft-versus-host to host-versus-graft clonal ratios. Declines in HvG clones occurring early post-transplant were associated with peak circulating GvH clone levels.

V shed 4 bases and J 2 bases; nucleotides not matched to a gene: 4. Germline V gene lookup returns CDR1 SGHKS and CDR2 YYEKEE (reference sequence). This CDR3 spans 14 amino acids. Points on this clone: Its specificity is unknown.

TCRdb keeps only in-frame clones here, not all; method: immunoSEQ multiplex PCR. Of fewer than 85,000 clones in the sample, approximately 96% were seen once. The V gene is TRBV5-5, the J gene TRBJ2-7, with TRBD1 matching 9 bases. The clonotype was recovered from a human donor who received an intestinal transplant. Here the sequenced sample was unstimulated CD8+ T cells sorted from spleen or lymph node cells, taken before intestinal transplant. This CDR3 reads CASSERTGAYEQYF. The DNA for the CDR3 is TGTGCCAGCAGCGAGAGGACAGGGGCCTACGAGCAGTACTTC.